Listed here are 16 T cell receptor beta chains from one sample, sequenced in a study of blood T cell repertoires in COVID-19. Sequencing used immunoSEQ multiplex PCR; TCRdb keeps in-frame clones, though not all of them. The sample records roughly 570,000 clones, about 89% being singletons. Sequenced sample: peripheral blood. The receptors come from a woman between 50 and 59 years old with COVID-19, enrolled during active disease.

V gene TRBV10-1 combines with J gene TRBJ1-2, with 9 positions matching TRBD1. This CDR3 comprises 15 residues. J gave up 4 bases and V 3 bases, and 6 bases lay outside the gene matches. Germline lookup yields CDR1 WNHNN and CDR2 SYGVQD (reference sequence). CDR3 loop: CASSDSGQGFYGYTF. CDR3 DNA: TGCGCCAGCAGTGACTCGGGACAGGGATTCTATGGCTACACCTTC.

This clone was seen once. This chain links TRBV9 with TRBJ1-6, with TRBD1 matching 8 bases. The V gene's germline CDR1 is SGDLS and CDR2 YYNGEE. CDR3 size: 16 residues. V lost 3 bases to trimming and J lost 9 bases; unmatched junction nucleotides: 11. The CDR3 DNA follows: TGTGCCAGCAGCGCGAGGGGACAGGCTCGGGGTTCACCCCTCCACTTT. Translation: CASSARGQARGSPLHF.

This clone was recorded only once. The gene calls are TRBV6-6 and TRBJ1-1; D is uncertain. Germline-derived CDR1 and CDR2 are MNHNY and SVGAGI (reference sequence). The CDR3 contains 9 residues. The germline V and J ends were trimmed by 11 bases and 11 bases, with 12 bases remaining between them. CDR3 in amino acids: CAATPRAFF. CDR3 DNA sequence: TGTGCCGCCACTCCTCGGGCTTTCTTT.

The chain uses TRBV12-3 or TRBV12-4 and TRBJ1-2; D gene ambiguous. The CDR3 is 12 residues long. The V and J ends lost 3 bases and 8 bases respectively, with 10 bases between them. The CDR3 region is CASSLPFEGYTF. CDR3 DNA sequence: TGTGCCAGCAGTTTGCCGTTTGAGGGCTACACCTTC.

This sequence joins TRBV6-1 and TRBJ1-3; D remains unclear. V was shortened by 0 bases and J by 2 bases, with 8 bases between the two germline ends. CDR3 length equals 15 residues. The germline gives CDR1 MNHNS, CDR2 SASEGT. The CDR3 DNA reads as TGTGCCAGCAGTGAAGCGAGTGTACCTGGAAACACCATATATTTT. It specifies CASSEASVPGNTIYF.

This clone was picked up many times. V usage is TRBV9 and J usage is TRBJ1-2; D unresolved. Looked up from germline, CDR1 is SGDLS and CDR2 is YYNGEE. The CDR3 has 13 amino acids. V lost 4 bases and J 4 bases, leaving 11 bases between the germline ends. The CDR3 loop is CASSSRERYGYTF. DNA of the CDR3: TGTGCCAGCAGCTCCCGGGAACGCTATGGCTACACCTTC.

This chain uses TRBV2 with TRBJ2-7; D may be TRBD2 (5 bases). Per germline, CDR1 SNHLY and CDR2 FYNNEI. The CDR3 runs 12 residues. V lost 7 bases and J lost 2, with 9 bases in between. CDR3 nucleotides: TGTGCCAGCACGGGATTAACCTACGAGCAGTACTTC. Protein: CASTGLTYEQYF.

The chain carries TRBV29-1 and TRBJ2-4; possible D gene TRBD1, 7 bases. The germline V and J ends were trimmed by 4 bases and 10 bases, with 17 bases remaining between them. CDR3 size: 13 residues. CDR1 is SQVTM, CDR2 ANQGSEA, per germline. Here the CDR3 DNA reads TGCAGCGTTGGGACGGCAGGGGGGCCAATTCAGTACTTC. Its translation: CSVGTAGGPIQYF.

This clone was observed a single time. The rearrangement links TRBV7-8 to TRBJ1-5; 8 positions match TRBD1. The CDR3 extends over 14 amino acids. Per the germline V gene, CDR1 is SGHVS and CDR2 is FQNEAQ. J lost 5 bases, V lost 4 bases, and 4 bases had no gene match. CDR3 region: CASSSTGVDQPQHF. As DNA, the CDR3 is TGTGCCAGCAGCTCGACAGGGGTGGATCAGCCCCAGCATTTT.

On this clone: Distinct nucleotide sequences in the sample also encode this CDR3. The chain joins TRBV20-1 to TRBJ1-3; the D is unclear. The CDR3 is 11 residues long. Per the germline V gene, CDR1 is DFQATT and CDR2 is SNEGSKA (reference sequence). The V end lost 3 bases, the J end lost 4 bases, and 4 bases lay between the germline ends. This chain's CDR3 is CSARTGNTIYF. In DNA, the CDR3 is TGCAGTGCTAGGACAGGAAACACCATATATTTT.

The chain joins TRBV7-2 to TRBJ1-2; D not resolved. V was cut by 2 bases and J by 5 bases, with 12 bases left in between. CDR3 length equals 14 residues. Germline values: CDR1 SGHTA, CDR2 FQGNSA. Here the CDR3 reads CASSLRGSWYGYTF. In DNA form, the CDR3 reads TGTGCCAGCAGCTTACGAGGGTCGTGGTATGGCTACACCTTC.

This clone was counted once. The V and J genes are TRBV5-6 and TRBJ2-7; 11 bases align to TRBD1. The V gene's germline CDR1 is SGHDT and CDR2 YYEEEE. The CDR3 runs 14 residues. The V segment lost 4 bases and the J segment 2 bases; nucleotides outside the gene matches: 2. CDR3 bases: TGTGCCAGCAGCATGGGACAGGGGGCCTACGAGCAGTACTTC. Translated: CASSMGQGAYEQYF.

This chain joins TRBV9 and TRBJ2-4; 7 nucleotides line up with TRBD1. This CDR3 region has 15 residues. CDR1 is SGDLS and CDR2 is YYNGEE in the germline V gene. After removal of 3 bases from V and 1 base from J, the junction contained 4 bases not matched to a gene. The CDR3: CASSGQQGAKNIQYF. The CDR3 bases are TGTGCCAGCAGCGGCCAACAGGGGGCCAAAAACATTCAGTACTTC.

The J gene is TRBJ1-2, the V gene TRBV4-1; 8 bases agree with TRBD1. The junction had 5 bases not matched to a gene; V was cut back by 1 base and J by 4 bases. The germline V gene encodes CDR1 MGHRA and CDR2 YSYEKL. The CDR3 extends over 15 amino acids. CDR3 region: CASSQVGQGPYGYTF. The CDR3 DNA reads TGCGCCAGCAGCCAAGTAGGACAGGGCCCCTATGGCTACACCTTC.

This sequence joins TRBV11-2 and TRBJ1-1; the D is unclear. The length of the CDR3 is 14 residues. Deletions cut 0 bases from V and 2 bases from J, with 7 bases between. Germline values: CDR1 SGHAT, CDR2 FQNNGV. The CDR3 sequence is CASSLDFLNTEAFF. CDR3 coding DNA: TGTGCCAGCAGCTTAGATTTCTTAAACACTGAAGCTTTCTTT.

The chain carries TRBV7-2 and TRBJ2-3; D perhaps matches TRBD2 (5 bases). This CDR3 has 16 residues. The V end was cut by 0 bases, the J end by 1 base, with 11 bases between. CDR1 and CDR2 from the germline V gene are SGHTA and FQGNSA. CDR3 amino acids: CASSLAKAVRTDTQYF. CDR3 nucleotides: TGTGCCAGCAGCTTAGCGAAAGCGGTCCGCACAGATACGCAGTATTTT.